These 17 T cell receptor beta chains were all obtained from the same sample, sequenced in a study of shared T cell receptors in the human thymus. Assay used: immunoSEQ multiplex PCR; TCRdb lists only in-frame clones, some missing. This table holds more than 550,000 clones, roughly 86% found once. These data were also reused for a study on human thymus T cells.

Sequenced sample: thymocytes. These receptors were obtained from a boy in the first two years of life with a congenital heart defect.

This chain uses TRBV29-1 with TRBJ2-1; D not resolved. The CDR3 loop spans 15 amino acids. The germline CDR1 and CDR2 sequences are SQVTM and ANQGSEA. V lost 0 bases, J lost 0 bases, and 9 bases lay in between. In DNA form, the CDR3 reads TGCAGCGTTGAAGATACCAATAGCTCCTACAATGAGCAGTTCTTC. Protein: CSVEDTNSSYNEQFF.

This CDR3 reads CASSSLLRLAGVPNSYNEQFF. DNA of the CDR3: TGCGCCAGCAGCTCACTCCTTAGACTAGCGGGGGTCCCAAACTCCTACAATGAGCAGTTCTTC. This sequence joins TRBV5-1 and TRBJ2-1; the match to TRBD2 covers 12 bases. V lost 3 bases to trimming and J lost 0 bases; unmatched junction nucleotides: 16. Looked up from germline, CDR1 is SGHRS and CDR2 is YFSETQ. The CDR3 consists of 21 residues.

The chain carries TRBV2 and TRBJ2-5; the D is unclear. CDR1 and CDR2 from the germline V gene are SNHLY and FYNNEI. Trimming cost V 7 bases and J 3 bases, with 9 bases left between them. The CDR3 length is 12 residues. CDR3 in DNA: TGTGCCAGCAAGGAGCCCAAAGAGACCCAGTACTTC. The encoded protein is CASKEPKETQYF.

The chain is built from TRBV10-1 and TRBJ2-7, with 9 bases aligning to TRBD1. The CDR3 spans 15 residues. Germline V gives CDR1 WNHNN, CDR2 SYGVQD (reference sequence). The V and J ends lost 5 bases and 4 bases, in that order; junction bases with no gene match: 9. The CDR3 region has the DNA TGCGCCAGCAGTAGATATTCCGGGACAGGGTACGAGCAGTACTTC. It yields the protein CASSRYSGTGYEQYF.

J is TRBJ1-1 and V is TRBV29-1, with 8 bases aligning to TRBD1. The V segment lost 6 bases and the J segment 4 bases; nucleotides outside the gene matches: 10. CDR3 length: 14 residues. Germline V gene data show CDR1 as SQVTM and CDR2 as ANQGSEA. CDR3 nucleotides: TGCAGCGTCGGACAGGGTAGTATGCGCACTGAAGCTTTCTTT. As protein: CSVGQGSMRTEAFF. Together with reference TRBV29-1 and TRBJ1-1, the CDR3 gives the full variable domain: SAVISQKPSRDICQRGTSLTIQCQVDSQVTMMFWYRQQPGQSLTLIATANQGSEATYESGFVIDKFPISRPNLTFSTLTVSNMSPEDSSIYLCSVGQGSMRTEAFFGQGTRLTVV.

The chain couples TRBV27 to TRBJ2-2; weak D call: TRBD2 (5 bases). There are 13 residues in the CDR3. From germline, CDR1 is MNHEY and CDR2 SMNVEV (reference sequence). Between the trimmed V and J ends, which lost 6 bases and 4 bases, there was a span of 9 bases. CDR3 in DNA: TGTGCCAGCAGACTAGTGATCACCGGGGAGCTGTTTTTT. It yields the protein CASRLVITGELFF.

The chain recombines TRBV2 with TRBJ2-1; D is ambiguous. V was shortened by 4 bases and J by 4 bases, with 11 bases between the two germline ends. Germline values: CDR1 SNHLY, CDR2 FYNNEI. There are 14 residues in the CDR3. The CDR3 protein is CASSVLNRYNEQFF. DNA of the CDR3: TGTGCCAGCAGTGTCCTAAACCGGTACAATGAGCAGTTCTTC.

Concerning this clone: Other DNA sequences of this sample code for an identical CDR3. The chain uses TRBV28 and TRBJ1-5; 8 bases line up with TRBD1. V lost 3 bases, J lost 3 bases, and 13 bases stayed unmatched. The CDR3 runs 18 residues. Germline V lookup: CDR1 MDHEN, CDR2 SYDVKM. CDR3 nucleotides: TGTGCCAGCAGTTTTCTGGGACAGGCGGAACCGAACAATCAGCCCCAGCATTTT. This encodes CASSFLGQAEPNNQPQHF.

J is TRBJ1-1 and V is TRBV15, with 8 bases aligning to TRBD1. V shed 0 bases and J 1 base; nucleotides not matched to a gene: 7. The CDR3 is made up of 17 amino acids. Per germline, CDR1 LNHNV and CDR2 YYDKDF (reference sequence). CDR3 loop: CATSRERRTGRNTEAFF. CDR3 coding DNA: TGTGCCACCAGCAGAGAAAGAAGGACAGGGCGGAACACTGAAGCTTTCTTT.

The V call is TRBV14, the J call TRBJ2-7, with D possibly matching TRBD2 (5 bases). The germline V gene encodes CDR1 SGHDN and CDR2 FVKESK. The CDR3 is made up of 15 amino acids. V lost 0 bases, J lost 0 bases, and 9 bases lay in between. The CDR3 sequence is CASSQDTRGSYEQYF. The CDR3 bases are TGTGCCAGCAGCCAAGATACTAGAGGCTCCTACGAGCAGTACTTC. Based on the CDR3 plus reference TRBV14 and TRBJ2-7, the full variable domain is EAGVTQFPSHSVIEKGQTVTLRCDPISGHDNLYWYRRVMGKEIKFLLHFVKESKQDESGMPNNRFLAERTGGTYSTLKVQPAELEDSGVYFCASSQDTRGSYEQYFGPGTRLTVT.

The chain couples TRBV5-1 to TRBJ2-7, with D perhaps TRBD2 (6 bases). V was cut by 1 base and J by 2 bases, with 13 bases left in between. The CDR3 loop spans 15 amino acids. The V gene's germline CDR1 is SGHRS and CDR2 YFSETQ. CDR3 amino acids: CASSLRDGLTYEQYF. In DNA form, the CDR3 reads TGCGCCAGCAGCTTGCGGGACGGACTAACCTACGAGCAGTACTTC.

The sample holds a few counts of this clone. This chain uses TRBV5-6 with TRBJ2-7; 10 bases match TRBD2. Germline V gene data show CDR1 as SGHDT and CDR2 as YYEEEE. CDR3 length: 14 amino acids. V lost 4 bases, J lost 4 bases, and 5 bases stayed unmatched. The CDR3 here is CASSAASGRYEQYF. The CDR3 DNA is TGTGCCAGCAGCGCCGCTAGCGGGAGATACGAGCAGTACTTC.

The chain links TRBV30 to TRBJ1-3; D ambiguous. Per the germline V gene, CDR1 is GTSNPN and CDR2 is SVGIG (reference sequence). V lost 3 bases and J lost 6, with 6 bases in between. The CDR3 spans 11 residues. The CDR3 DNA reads TGTGCCTGGAGACAGCAAAACACCATATATTTT. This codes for CAWRQQNTIYF.

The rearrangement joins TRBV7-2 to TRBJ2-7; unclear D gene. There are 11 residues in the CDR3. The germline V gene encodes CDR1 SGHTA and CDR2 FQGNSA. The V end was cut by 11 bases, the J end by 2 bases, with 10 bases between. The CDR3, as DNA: TGTGCCTCTGGGCCCCCCTACGAGCAGTACTTC. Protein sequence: CASGPPYEQYF.

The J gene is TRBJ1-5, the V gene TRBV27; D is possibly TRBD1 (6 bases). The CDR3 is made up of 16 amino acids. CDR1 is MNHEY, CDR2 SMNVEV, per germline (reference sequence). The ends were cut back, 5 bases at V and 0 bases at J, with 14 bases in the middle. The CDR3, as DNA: TGTGCCAGCAGTCCGAATCGACAGGCTAGCAATCAGCCCCAGCATTTT. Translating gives CASSPNRQASNQPQHF.

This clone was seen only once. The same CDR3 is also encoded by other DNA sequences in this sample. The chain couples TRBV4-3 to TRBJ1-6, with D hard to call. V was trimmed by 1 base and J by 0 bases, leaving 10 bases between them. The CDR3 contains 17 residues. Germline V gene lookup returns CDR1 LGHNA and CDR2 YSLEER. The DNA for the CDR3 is TGCGCCAGCAGCCAAGTCTACCAAAGCTCCTATAATTCACCCCTCCACTTT. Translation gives CASSQVYQSSYNSPLHF.

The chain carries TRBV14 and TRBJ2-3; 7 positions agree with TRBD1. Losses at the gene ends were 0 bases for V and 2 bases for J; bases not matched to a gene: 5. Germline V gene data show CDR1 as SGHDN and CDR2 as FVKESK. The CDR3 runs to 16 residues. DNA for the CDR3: TGTGCCAGCAGCCAAGATCGACAGGGATACACAGATACGCAGTATTTT. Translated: CASSQDRQGYTDTQYF.